One sample yielded the 11 T cell receptor beta chains listed below, sequenced in a study of human versus mouse CDR3 diversity and MHC coevolution. Clones were sequenced by immunoSEQ multiplex PCR, and TCRdb holds only the in-frame ones, with some missing. Of about 83,000 clones in the sample, 92% are singletons; the top ten hold roughly 0.15%. Sequenced sample: naive CD4+ T cells from blood. Specified subset: CD45RO-negative CD62L-positive naive CD4 T cells. Receptors were obtained from a person aged 30 to 69 in good health.

The V gene is TRBV5-1, the J gene TRBJ1-3; weak D call: TRBD1 (5 bases). This CDR3 contains 14 residues. Between the trimmed V and J ends, which lost 2 bases and 8 bases, there was a span of 14 bases. CDR1 and CDR2 (germline): SGHRS, YFSETQ. CDR3 sequence (DNA): TGCGCCAGCAGCTTTGGGGCCGGCGTAGACACCATATATTTT. It codes for CASSFGAGVDTIYF.

The genes are TRBV19 and TRBJ1-2, with 9 positions matching TRBD1. This CDR3 has 13 amino acids. Germline V CDR1 and CDR2: LNHDA, SQIVND (reference sequence). V shed 5 bases, J shed 7 bases, and the junction held 5 bases outside the gene matches. In DNA form, the CDR3 reads TGTGCCAGTAGTCCCAGGACAGGGGCTGGCTACACCTTC. It specifies CASSPRTGAGYTF.

In its sample, this clone was seen a few times. The chain couples TRBV21-1 to TRBJ1-3; the table gives TRBD1 as D, unverified against the DNA. TRBV21-1 is described as a pseudogene. This CDR3 is 13 amino acids long. Here the CDR3 DNA reads TGTGCCAGTAACAGGGTCAGTGGAAACACCATATATTTT. Its translation is CASNRVSGNTIYF.

This clone was detected once. The chain carries TRBV11-2 and TRBJ2-3; 9 bases match TRBD1. CDR1 and CDR2 (germline): SGHAT, FQNNGV. The trim removed 4 bases at V and 9 bases at J, leaving 17 bases unmatched. This CDR3 has 17 amino acids. The DNA for the CDR3 is TGTGCCAGCAGCTCGATACAGGGGGCCGGGATCCCCGGGACGCAGTATTTT. Amino acids: CASSSIQGAGIPGTQYF.

The chain combines TRBV6-6 with TRBJ2-7; the D is unclear. V was trimmed by 5 bases and J by 0 bases, leaving 14 bases between them. CDR3 length equals 15 residues. Germline CDR1 is MNHNY and CDR2 is SVGAGI (reference sequence). Here the CDR3 reads CASSPYGSGSYEQYF. The CDR3 DNA reads as TGTGCCAGCAGTCCTTACGGGTCTGGCTCCTACGAGCAGTACTTC.

This clone was seen a handful of times. The chain carries TRBV28 and TRBJ2-7, with 8 bases that match TRBD1. In germline, CDR1 is MDHEN, CDR2 SYDVKM. J gave up 6 bases and V 4 bases, and 20 bases lay outside the gene matches. The CDR3 has 18 amino acids. The CDR3 sequence is CASSSPGKWGSGGLEQYF. The CDR3 DNA reads as TGTGCCAGCAGTTCTCCAGGGAAGTGGGGGTCAGGGGGCCTCGAGCAGTACTTC.

V gene TRBV7-9 combines with J gene TRBJ2-3, with TRBD2 identical over 7 bases. CDR3 length: 15 residues. The trim removed 8 bases at V and 5 bases at J, leaving 13 bases unmatched. From germline, CDR1 is SEHNR and CDR2 FQNEAQ (reference sequence). The CDR3 DNA reads as TGTGCCAGCGGGTTAATTGCGGGAGCGGTAGATACGCAGTATTTT. It specifies CASGLIAGAVDTQYF. Full variable domain (missing parts from reference TRBV7-9 and TRBJ2-3): DTGVSQNPRHKITKRGQNVTFRCDPISEHNRLYWYRQTLGQGPEFLTYFQNEAQLEKSRLLSDRFSAERPKGSFSTLEIQRTEQGDSAMYLCASGLIAGAVDTQYFGPGTRLTVL.

The chain is built from TRBV5-1 and TRBJ2-5, with D possibly matching TRBD1 (6 bases). The germline V gene has CDR1 SGHRS and CDR2 YFSETQ. V was cut by 0 bases and J by 5 bases, with 20 bases left in between. CDR3 length: 17 residues. The CDR3 nucleotides are TGCGCCAGCAGCTTGGTGTCCCTATCGGACAGCTGGGAGACCCAGTACTTC. The encoded protein is CASSLVSLSDSWETQYF.

In its sample, this clone was seen once. This chain uses TRBV6-1 with TRBJ1-6; perhaps TRBD1 as D (6 bases). CDR1 is MNHNS, CDR2 SASEGT, per germline. This CDR3 spans 14 amino acids. The V end was cut by 5 bases, the J end by 6 bases, with 11 bases between. DNA for the CDR3: TGTGCCAGCAGTCAAGGGACATTTAATTCACCCCTCCACTTT. This translates into CASSQGTFNSPLHF.

The V and J genes are TRBV18 and TRBJ1-2, with no clear D. The CDR3 totals 15 residues. Trimming took off 3 bases at V and 3 bases at J, with 14 bases between the two ends. Germline CDR1 and CDR2: KGHSH and LQKENI. Written as DNA, the CDR3 is TGTGCCAGCTCACCGAGTCCGAAAGCCGACTATGGCTACACCTTC. Translated: CASSPSPKADYGYTF.

The chain links TRBV21-1 to TRBJ2-1; the table names TRBD2, a call not compared with the DNA. TRBV21-1 is a known pseudogene. The CDR3 has 16 amino acids. CDR3 loop: CASSKRMREQGPEQFF. The CDR3 DNA is TGTGCCAGCAGCAAAAGGATGCGGGAGCAAGGTCCTGAGCAGTTCTTC.